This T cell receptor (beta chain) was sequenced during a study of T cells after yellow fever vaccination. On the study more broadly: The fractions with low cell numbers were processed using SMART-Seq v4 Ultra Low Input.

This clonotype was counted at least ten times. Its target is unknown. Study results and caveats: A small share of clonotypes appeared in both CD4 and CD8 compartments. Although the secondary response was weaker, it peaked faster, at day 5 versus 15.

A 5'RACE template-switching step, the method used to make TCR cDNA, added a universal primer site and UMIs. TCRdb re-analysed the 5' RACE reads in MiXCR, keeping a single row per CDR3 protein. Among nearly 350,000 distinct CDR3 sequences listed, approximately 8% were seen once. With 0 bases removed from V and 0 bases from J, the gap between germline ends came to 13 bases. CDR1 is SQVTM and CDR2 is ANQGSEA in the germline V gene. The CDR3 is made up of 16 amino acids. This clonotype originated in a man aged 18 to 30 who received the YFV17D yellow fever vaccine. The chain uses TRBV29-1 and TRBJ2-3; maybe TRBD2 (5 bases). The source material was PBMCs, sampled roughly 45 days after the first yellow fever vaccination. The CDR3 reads CSVEDPLSASTDTQYF. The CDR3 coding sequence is TGCAGCGTTGAAGATCCCCTTAGCGCCAGCACAGATACGCAGTATTTT.